Below are 25 T cell receptor beta chains sequenced from a single sample in a study of cytomegalovirus exposure and HLA in healthy donors. It was with 60 Vbeta and 13 Jbeta primers that the PCR ran. Profiling relied on immunoSEQ multiplex PCR, and the TCRdb table lists in-frame clones only, not all of them. The sample carries 160,000 or so clones, about 85% recorded once. The material sequenced was PBMCs. Every receptor here comes from a male donor in good health and CMV-seropositive.

Only a few counts were recorded for this clone. This chain links TRBV19 with TRBJ1-5; D not certain. CDR3 length: 13 amino acids. The germline CDR1 and CDR2 sequences are LNHDA and SQIVND (reference sequence). V lost 6 bases and J lost 4, with 10 bases in between. The CDR3 sequence is CASRTPGNQPQHF. The DNA of the CDR3 is TGTGCCAGTAGAACACCGGGGAATCAGCCCCAGCATTTT.

The chain recombines TRBV6-1 with TRBJ2-7; TRBD1 might be the D (6 bases). The CDR3 has 10 residues. In germline, CDR1 is MNHNS, CDR2 SASEGT. V was clipped by 7 bases and J by 10 bases, with 11 bases between them. The CDR3 reads CASNSGTQYF. The CDR3 DNA follows: TGTGCCAGCAATTCGGGGACACAGTACTTC.

This rearrangement joins TRBV28 to TRBJ2-7; 11 bases align to TRBD2. V shed 3 bases, J shed 4 bases, and the junction held 11 bases outside the gene matches. This CDR3 spans 17 amino acids. Per the germline V gene, CDR1 is MDHEN and CDR2 is SYDVKM. CDR3 loop: CASSFLGGLAVHYEQYF. The CDR3 nucleotides read TGTGCCAGCAGTTTCCTGGGGGGACTAGCGGTTCATTACGAGCAGTACTTC.

The J gene is TRBJ2-7, the V gene TRBV4-3; D call uncertain. The V gene's germline CDR1 is LGHNA and CDR2 YSLEER. CDR3 length: 16 residues. With 0 bases removed from V and 3 bases from J, the gap between germline ends came to 15 bases. The CDR3 nucleotides are TGCGCCAGCAGCCAAGATCCCCTTGAGAGTCTCTACGAGCAGTACTTC. Residues: CASSQDPLESLYEQYF.

V and J are TRBV9 and TRBJ2-7; 7 positions match TRBD1. CDR3 size: 14 residues. V trimming: 5 bases; J trimming: 2 bases; junction bases outside the gene matches: 7. From germline, CDR1 is SGDLS and CDR2 YYNGEE. Here the CDR3 reads CASSPSDRAYEQYF. The DNA of the CDR3 is TGTGCCAGCAGTCCTTCCGACAGGGCCTACGAGCAGTACTTC.

V usage is TRBV2 and J usage is TRBJ1-5, with a weak D call TRBD1 (5 bases). In germline, CDR1 is SNHLY, CDR2 FYNNEI. The V and J ends lost 6 bases and 4 bases respectively, with 13 bases between them. The CDR3 sequence is 14 residues long. The chain's CDR3 is CASSAWGTNQPQHF. CDR3 DNA: TGTGCCAGCAGCGCTTGGGGGACTAATCAGCCCCAGCATTTT.

CDR3 bases: TGTGCCAGCAGTGACTCGGGACAGACTAGGGAGACCCAGTACTTC. Translating it yields CASSDSGQTRETQYF. The chain combines TRBV25-1 with TRBJ2-5; perhaps TRBD1 as D (7 bases). This CDR3 has 15 amino acids. Trimming cost V 3 bases and J 5 bases, with 16 bases left between them. Germline-derived CDR1 and CDR2 are MGHDK and SYGVNS.

CDR3 in DNA: TGTGCCAGCAGTTTCACCGGGACTAAGAACTACAATGAGCAGTTCTTC. It encodes CASSFTGTKNYNEQFF. The rearrangement joins TRBV28 to TRBJ2-1; TRBD2 aligns across 7 bases. Unmatched junction bases numbered 8, after V lost 3 bases and J lost 3 bases. Germline V gene sequence: CDR1 MDHEN, CDR2 SYDVKM. This CDR3 has 16 amino acids.

The chain employs TRBV5-3 and TRBJ1-5; 7 nucleotides match TRBD1. TRBV5-3 is placed among ORFs of uncertain function. V gave up 4 bases and J gave up 2 bases; unmatched junction bases: 12. The CDR3 runs to 17 residues. CDR3 bases: TGTGCCAGAAGCCTCCTAGGCAGGGGGTTAGGCAATCAGCCCCAGCATTTT. Protein: CARSLLGRGLGNQPQHF.

V gene TRBV6-6 combines with J gene TRBJ1-5; no definite D call. The CDR3 is 12 amino acids. Between the trimmed V and J ends, which lost 6 bases and 5 bases, there was a span of 8 bases. The germline CDR1 and CDR2 sequences are MNHNY and SVGAGI (reference sequence). CDR3 in DNA: TGTGCCAGCAGAGCCGGTGATCAGCCCCAGCATTTT. This sequence encodes CASRAGDQPQHF.

This chain joins TRBV5-1 and TRBJ1-2, with 7 bases that match TRBD1. The V gene end was trimmed by 3 bases and the J gene end by 3 bases; junction bases not matched to a gene: 11. CDR1 is SGHRS, CDR2 YFSETQ, per germline. This CDR3 has 16 amino acids. CDR3 bases: TGCGCCAGCAGCTGGGGACAGCCGAGACTGGACTATGGCTACACCTTC. Its translation: CASSWGQPRLDYGYTF.

V and J are TRBV11-2 and TRBJ2-5; 7 bases map to TRBD2. Losses at the gene ends were 0 bases for V and 0 bases for J; bases not matched to a gene: 7. The length of the CDR3 is 17 residues. Per germline, CDR1 SGHAT and CDR2 FQNNGV. The CDR3 DNA reads as TGTGCCAGCAGCTTAGATTACGGCAGCGGGGACCAAGAGACCCAGTACTTC. Residues: CASSLDYGSGDQETQYF.

The chain recombines TRBV15 with TRBJ1-1; possible D gene TRBD1, 5 bases. Germline V gene sequence: CDR1 LNHNV, CDR2 YYDKDF (reference sequence). The CDR3 consists of 15 residues. V dropped 0 bases and J dropped 8 bases, with 16 bases sitting between them. The CDR3 here is CATSRDLLETAEAFF. In DNA, the CDR3 is TGTGCCACCAGCAGAGATTTATTGGAGACAGCCGAAGCTTTCTTT.

The V and J genes are TRBV30 and TRBJ1-3; D remains ambiguous. The V end lost 1 base, the J end lost 0 bases, and 10 bases lay between the germline ends. Germline V gene sequence: CDR1 GTSNPN, CDR2 SVGIG (reference sequence). This CDR3 has 15 residues. The CDR3 coding sequence is TGTGCCTGGAGTGGAGAGGTGAACTCTGGAAACACCATATATTTT. This codes for CAWSGEVNSGNTIYF.

The chain links TRBV6-1 to TRBJ1-5, with a tentative D call TRBD1 (6 bases). Trimming took 7 bases from V and 0 from J, leaving 10 bases between them. The CDR3 covers 14 residues. Germline V gene data show CDR1 as MNHNS and CDR2 as SASEGT. This CDR3 reads CASIRDISNQPQHF. CDR3 in DNA: TGTGCCAGCATCCGGGACATTAGCAATCAGCCCCAGCATTTT.

The J gene is TRBJ1-1, the V gene TRBV27; the match to TRBD1 covers 7 bases. Trimming removed 4 bases from V and 3 bases from J; junction bases left unmatched: 5. The CDR3 runs 14 residues. Germline V gives CDR1 MNHEY, CDR2 SMNVEV (reference sequence). CDR3 sequence (DNA): TGTGCCAGCAGTTCCGCGGGACAGTACACTGAAGCTTTCTTT. Protein: CASSSAGQYTEAFF.

The J gene is TRBJ2-7, the V gene TRBV9; D is unclear. Trimming removed 0 bases at V and 6 bases at J, with 7 bases between. The CDR3 loop spans 12 amino acids. Germline CDR1 SGDLS, CDR2 YYNGEE. The CDR3 region is CASSVGGSEQYF. CDR3 nucleotide sequence: TGTGCCAGCAGCGTAGGCGGCTCCGAGCAGTACTTC.

The chain links TRBV29-1 to TRBJ2-7, with TRBD2 matching over 8 bases. J was trimmed by 0 bases and V by 5 bases; bases with no gene match: 3. This CDR3 comprises 13 residues. Per the germline V gene, CDR1 is SQVTM and CDR2 is ANQGSEA. The DNA for the CDR3 is TGCAGCGTTCTAGCGGGTAGCTCCTACGAGCAGTACTTC. Translation gives CSVLAGSSYEQYF.

This clone has only a few counts. The rearrangement uses TRBV11-3 and TRBJ1-5; TRBD1 might be the D (6 bases). The CDR3 covers 14 residues. Trimming left V 5 bases short and J 4 bases short, with 12 bases between. Per the germline V gene, CDR1 is SGHNT and CDR2 is YENEEA. CDR3 sequence (DNA): TGTGCCAGCAGCCCAAAGGGGGGGAATCAGCCCCAGCATTTT. This translates into CASSPKGGNQPQHF.

The V gene is TRBV30, the J gene TRBJ1-1; D is undetermined. The CDR3 covers 12 residues. Looked up from germline, CDR1 is GTSNPN and CDR2 is SVGIG (reference sequence). Between the trimmed V and J ends, which lost 6 bases and 4 bases, there was a span of 12 bases. For the CDR3, the DNA is TGTGCCTGTCAAGGACTAACCACTGAAGCTTTCTTT. It yields the protein CACQGLTTEAFF.

This chain joins TRBV10-1 and TRBJ2-4; tentatively, D is TRBD2 (6 bases). Trimming took 6 bases from V and 0 from J, leaving 15 bases between them. Germline-derived CDR1 and CDR2 are WNHNN and SYGVQD (reference sequence). This CDR3 is built from 16 residues. The CDR3: CASSERVRGAKNIQYF. The CDR3 region has the DNA TGCGCCAGCAGCGAGCGGGTAAGGGGAGCCAAAAACATTCAGTACTTC.

The table lists this clone with a few counts. V usage is TRBV27 and J usage is TRBJ2-7, with TRBD2 matching 12 bases. The germline CDR1 and CDR2 sequences are MNHEY and SMNVEV (reference sequence). V lost 5 bases, J lost 5 bases, and 7 bases stayed unmatched. The CDR3 runs 15 residues. The CDR3, as DNA: TGTGCCAGCAGTAACGGACTAGCGGGATACAACGAGCAGTACTTC. Protein product: CASSNGLAGYNEQYF.

The chain has TRBV10-3 and TRBJ2-1; D remains ambiguous. Trimming pared 3 bases from V and 2 bases from J, leaving 8 bases between. The CDR3 has 14 residues. CDR1 and CDR2 (germline): ENHRY, SYGVKD. CDR3 DNA: TGTGCCATCAGTGAACCGGTGGCCTACAATGAGCAGTTCTTC. Encoded protein: CAISEPVAYNEQFF.

The chain couples TRBV12-5 to TRBJ2-3, with D possibly TRBD2 on 6 matching bases. The CDR3 spans 13 residues. CDR1 is LGHNT and CDR2 is FRNRAP in the germline V gene. V was cut by 4 bases and J by 4 bases, with 9 bases left in between. CDR3 sequence (DNA): TGTGCTAGTGGTTCTCCGGGGGCAGATACGCAGTATTTT. Its protein product is CASGSPGADTQYF.

The genes are TRBV12-5 and TRBJ2-7, with 10 nucleotides matching TRBD1. The CDR3 sequence is 15 residues long. Germline loops: CDR1 LGHNT, CDR2 FRNRAP. Trimming removed 5 bases from V and 9 bases from J; junction bases left unmatched: 13. The CDR3 region is CASGIMGQGIFRQYF. The CDR3 DNA reads TGTGCTAGTGGTATAATGGGACAGGGGATTTTTAGGCAGTACTTC.